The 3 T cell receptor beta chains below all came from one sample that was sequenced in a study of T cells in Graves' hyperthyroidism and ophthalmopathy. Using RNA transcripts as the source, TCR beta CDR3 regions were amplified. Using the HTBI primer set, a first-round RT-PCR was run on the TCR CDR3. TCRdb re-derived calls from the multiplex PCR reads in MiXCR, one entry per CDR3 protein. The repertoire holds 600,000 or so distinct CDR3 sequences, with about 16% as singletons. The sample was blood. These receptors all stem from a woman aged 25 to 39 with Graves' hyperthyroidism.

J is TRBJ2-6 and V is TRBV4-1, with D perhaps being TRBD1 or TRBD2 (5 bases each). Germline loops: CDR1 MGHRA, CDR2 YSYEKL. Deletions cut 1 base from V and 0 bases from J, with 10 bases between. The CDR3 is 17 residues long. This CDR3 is CASSQVTGPSGANVLTF. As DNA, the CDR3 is TGCGCCAGCAGCCAAGTTACGGGACCCTCTGGGGCCAACGTCCTGACTTTC.

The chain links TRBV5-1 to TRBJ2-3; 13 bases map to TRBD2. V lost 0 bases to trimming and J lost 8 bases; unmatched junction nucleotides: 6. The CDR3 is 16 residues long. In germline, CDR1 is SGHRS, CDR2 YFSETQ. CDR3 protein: CASSLGLAGGLGTQYF. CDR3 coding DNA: TGCGCCAGCAGCTTGGGACTAGCGGGAGGTCTGGGTACGCAGTATTTT.

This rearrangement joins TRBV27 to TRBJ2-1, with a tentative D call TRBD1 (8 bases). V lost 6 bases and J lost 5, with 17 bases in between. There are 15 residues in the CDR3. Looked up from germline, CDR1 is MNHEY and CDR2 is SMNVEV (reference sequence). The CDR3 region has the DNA TGTGCCAGCAGAACAGGGGGGGTCCCCAACAATGAGCAGTTCTTC. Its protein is CASRTGGVPNNEQFF.